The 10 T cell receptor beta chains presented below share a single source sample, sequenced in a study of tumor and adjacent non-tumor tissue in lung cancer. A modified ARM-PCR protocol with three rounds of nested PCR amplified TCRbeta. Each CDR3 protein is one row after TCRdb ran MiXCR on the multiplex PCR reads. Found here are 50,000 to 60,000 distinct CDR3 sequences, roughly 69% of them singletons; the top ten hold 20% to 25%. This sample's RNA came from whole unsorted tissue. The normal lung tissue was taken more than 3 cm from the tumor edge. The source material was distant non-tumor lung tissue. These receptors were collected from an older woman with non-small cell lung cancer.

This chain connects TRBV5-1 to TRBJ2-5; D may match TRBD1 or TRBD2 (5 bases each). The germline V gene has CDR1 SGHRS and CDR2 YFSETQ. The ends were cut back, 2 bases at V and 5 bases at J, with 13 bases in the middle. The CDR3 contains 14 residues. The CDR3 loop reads CASSLEGSGETQYF. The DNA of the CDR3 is TGCGCCAGCAGCTTAGAGGGGAGTGGGGAGACCCAGTACTTC.

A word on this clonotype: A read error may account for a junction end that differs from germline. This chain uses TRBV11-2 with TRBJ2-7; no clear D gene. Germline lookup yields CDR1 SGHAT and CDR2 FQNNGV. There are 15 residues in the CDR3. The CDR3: CASSLGVGSYYEHYF. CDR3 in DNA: TGTGCCAGCAGCTTAGGAGTAGGATCATACTACGAGCATTACTTC.

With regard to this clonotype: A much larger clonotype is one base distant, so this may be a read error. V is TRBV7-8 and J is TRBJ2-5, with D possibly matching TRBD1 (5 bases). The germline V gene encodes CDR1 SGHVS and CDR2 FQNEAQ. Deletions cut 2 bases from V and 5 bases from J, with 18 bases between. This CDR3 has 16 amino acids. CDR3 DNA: TGTGCCAGCAGCTTAAGGTATACAGGATGGCCCGAGACCCAGTACTTC. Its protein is CASSLRYTGWPETQYF.

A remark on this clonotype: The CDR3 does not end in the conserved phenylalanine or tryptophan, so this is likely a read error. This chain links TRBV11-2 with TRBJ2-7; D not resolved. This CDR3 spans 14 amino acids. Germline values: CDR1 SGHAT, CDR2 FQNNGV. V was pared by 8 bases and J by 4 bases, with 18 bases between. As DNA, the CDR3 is TGTGCCAGCTGTTGGGGATCTGCTAGGTACGAGCAGTACATC. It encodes CASCWGSARYEQYI.

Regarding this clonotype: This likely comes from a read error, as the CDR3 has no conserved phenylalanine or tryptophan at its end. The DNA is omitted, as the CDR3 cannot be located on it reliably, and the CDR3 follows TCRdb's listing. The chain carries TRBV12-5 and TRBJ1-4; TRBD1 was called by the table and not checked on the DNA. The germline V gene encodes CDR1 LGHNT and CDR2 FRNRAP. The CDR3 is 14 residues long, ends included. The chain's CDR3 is CASGTGTGDEKPFL.

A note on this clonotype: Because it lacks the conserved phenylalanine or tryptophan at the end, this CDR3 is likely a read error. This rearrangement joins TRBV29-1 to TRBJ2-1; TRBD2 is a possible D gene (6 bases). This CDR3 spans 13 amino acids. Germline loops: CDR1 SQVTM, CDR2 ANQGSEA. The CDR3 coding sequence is TGCGGCGTTGATGAGGTGGGGGGCAATGAGCAGTTCATC. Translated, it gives CGVDEVGGNEQFI.

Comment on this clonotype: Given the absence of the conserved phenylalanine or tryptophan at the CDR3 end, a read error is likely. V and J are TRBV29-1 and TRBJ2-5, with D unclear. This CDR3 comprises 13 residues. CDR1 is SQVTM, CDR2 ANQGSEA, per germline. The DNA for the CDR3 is TGCAGCGTTGGCCGGGCGTACCAAGAGATCCAGTACTAC. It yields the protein CSVGRAYQEIQYY.

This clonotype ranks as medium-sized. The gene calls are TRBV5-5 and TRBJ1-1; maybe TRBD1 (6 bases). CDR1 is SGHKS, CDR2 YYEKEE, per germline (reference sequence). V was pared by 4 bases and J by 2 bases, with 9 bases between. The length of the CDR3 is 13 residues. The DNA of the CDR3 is TGTGCCAGCAGCCGGACAGAAAACACTGAAGCTTTCTTT. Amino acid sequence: CASSRTENTEAFF.

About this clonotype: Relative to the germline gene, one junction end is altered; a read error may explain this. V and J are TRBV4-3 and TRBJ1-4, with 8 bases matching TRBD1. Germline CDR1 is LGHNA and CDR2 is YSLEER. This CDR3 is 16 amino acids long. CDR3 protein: CASSQGTGFPDEKLSF. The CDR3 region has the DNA TGCGCCAGCAGCCAAGGGACAGGGTTCCCCGATGAAAAACTGTCTTTT.

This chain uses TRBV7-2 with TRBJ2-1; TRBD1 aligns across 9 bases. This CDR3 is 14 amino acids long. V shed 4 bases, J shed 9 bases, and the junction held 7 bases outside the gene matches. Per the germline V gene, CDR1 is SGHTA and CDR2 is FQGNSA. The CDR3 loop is CASSSAGTGLEQFF. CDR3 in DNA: TGTGCCAGCAGCTCAGCCGGGACAGGGCTTGAGCAGTTCTTC.